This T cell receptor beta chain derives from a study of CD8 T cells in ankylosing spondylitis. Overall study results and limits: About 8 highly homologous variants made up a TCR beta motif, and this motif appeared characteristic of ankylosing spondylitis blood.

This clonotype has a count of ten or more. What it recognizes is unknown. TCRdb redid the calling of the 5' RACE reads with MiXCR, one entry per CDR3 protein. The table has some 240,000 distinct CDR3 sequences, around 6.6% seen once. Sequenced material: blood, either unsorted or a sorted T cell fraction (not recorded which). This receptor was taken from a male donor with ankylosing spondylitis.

The CDR3 coding sequence is TGTGCCGCTGGGTGGTCTGAACATGAGCAGTTCTTC. It specifies CAAGWSEHEQFF. This chain joins TRBV24-1 and TRBJ2-1; D unresolved. Germline V gives CDR1 KGHDR, CDR2 SFDVKD. The CDR3 length is 12 residues. V shed 12 bases and J shed 8 bases, with 16 bases lying between them.